The 28 T cell receptor beta chains reported below all come from one sample, sequenced in a study of blood T cell repertoires in COVID-19. TCRdb's copy holds only in-frame clones and misses some; the assay was immunoSEQ multiplex PCR. The sample contains more than 70,000 clones, around 77% of which appear only once. The sequenced sample was peripheral blood. All receptors come from a human donor in a cohort sampled during active COVID-19.

This chain uses TRBV24-1 with TRBJ1-1; 10 bases map to TRBD1. The germline V gene encodes CDR1 KGHDR and CDR2 SFDVKD. The CDR3 sequence is 15 residues long. V dropped 5 bases and J dropped 4; count of bases not matched to a gene: 6. The CDR3 DNA reads TGTGCCACCAGTGGCCCGACAGGGGGCGTCACTGAAGCTTTCTTT. Its translation: CATSGPTGGVTEAFF.

The chain couples TRBV5-1 to TRBJ2-7; 7 positions match TRBD1. The CDR3 is 15 amino acids. Germline CDR1 is SGHRS and CDR2 is YFSETQ. The junction had 8 bases not matched to a gene; V was cut back by 5 bases and J by 0 bases. The CDR3 is CASSSGQESSYEQYF. The CDR3 DNA follows: TGCGCCAGCAGTTCCGGACAGGAGAGCTCCTACGAGCAGTACTTC. Based on the CDR3 plus reference TRBV5-1 and TRBJ2-7, the full variable domain is KAGVTQTPRYLIKTRGQQVTLSCSPISGHRSVSWYQQTPGQGLQFLFEYFSETQRNKGNFPGRFSGRQFSNSRSEMNVSTLELGDSALYLCASSSGQESSYEQYFGPGTRLTVT.

The chain recombines TRBV5-1 with TRBJ2-1, with D possibly matching TRBD1 (6 bases). The CDR3 sequence is 17 residues long. Germline V gene sequence: CDR1 SGHRS, CDR2 YFSETQ. Trimming removed 0 bases at V and 4 bases at J, with 17 bases between. CDR3 amino acids: CASSLAPTGPGYNEQFF. The CDR3 DNA sequence: TGCGCCAGCAGCTTGGCACCGACAGGTCCGGGTTACAATGAGCAGTTCTTC. Full variable domain (missing parts from reference TRBV5-1 and TRBJ2-1): KAGVTQTPRYLIKTRGQQVTLSCSPISGHRSVSWYQQTPGQGLQFLFEYFSETQRNKGNFPGRFSGRQFSNSRSEMNVSTLELGDSALYLCASSLAPTGPGYNEQFFGPGTRLTVL.

The genes are TRBV25-1 and TRBJ1-1, with D perhaps matching TRBD1 (6 bases). Germline V lookup: CDR1 MGHDK, CDR2 SYGVNS. The CDR3 extends over 16 amino acids. V lost 2 bases, J lost 2 bases, and 15 bases lay in between. The CDR3 reads CASSEAGAGENTEAFF. CDR3 bases: TGTGCCAGCAGTGAAGCAGGGGCGGGGGAAAACACTGAAGCTTTCTTT.

The rearrangement uses TRBV7-2 and TRBJ2-1; D perhaps matches TRBD1 (6 bases). The germline gives CDR1 SGHTA, CDR2 FQGNSA. The V gene lost 4 bases and the J gene lost 6 bases, with 22 bases spanning the gap. The CDR3 sequence is 17 residues long. The CDR3 nucleotides read TGTGCCAGCAGCTGGAGCTTTCGGGCAGGGGATGGCAATGAGCAGTTCTTC. This encodes CASSWSFRAGDGNEQFF.

V is TRBV5-4 and J is TRBJ2-1, with D possibly matching TRBD2 (7 bases). CDR1 is SGHNT and CDR2 is YYREEE in the germline V gene (reference sequence). There are 15 residues in the CDR3. V was cut by 0 bases and J by 2 bases, with 9 bases left in between. The CDR3 spells CASSLGRGPYNEQFF. CDR3 sequence (DNA): TGTGCCAGCAGCTTGGGGCGGGGGCCCTACAATGAGCAGTTCTTC.

The rearrangement uses TRBV5-1 and TRBJ2-7; 9 nucleotides agree with TRBD1. The trim removed 4 bases at V and 7 bases at J, leaving 12 bases unmatched. CDR1 and CDR2 (germline): SGHRS, YFSETQ. This CDR3 is built from 15 residues. The CDR3 is CASSAPGQGSSEQYF. Here the CDR3 DNA reads TGCGCCAGCAGCGCCCCGGGACAGGGTAGCTCTGAGCAGTACTTC.

The gene calls are TRBV29-1 and TRBJ1-5; 10 nucleotides agree with TRBD1. Trimming cost V 7 bases and J 3 bases; bases outside gene matches: 3. In germline, CDR1 is SQVTM, CDR2 ANQGSEA. The CDR3 contains 13 residues. The CDR3 bases are TGCAGCGCGGGACAGGGGATCAATCAGCCCCAGCATTTT. This gives the protein CSAGQGINQPQHF.

The chain has TRBV5-1 and TRBJ2-3, with a tentative D call TRBD2 (6 bases). Trimming removed 3 bases at V and 0 bases at J, with 11 bases between. The CDR3 has 15 amino acids. Germline lookup yields CDR1 SGHRS and CDR2 YFSETQ. CDR3: CASSSGLTSTDTQYF. The CDR3 DNA reads TGCGCCAGCAGCTCGGGACTCACTAGCACAGATACGCAGTATTTT.

This clone was detected only once. This chain links TRBV6-1 with TRBJ1-1, with D tentatively TRBD1 (5 bases). The CDR3 runs 16 residues. V shed 0 bases and J shed 6 bases, with 17 bases lying between them. Germline CDR1 reads MNHNS; CDR2 reads SASEGT. As DNA, the CDR3 is TGTGCCAGCAGTGAAGCGGGCGGGGGAGGATTCGCTGAAGCTTTCTTT. This encodes CASSEAGGGGFAEAFF.

This clone was observed a single time. This rearrangement joins TRBV5-6 to TRBJ2-1; TRBD2 aligns across 11 bases. With 0 bases clipped from V and 4 bases from J, the junction kept 3 bases outside the gene matches. The germline CDR1 and CDR2 sequences are SGHDT and YYEEEE. The CDR3 loop spans 16 amino acids. The CDR3 here is CASSLGGTSGYNEQFF. CDR3 DNA sequence: TGTGCCAGCAGCTTGGGGGGGACTAGCGGTTACAATGAGCAGTTCTTC.

This chain uses TRBV28 with TRBJ1-5; D possibly corresponds to TRBD1 (6 bases). With 2 bases removed from V and 4 bases from J, the gap between germline ends came to 12 bases. This CDR3 contains 15 residues. CDR1 MDHEN and CDR2 SYDVKM come from the germline V gene. The CDR3 region is CASSLPQGGNQPQHF. The DNA of the CDR3 is TGTGCCAGCAGTTTACCACAGGGAGGGAATCAGCCCCAGCATTTT.

This chain connects TRBV5-6 to TRBJ1-5; D is undetermined. The length of the CDR3 is 14 residues. Germline CDR1 and CDR2: SGHDT and YYEEEE. Trimming removed 4 bases at V and 0 bases at J, with 8 bases between. CDR3 sequence (DNA): TGTGCCAGCAGCCTTCTATATAGCAATCAGCCCCAGCATTTT. It is translated as CASSLLYSNQPQHF.

The rearrangement uses TRBV7-9 and TRBJ1-2; 8 bases line up with TRBD1. This CDR3 contains 13 residues. Germline assignment: CDR1 SEHNR and CDR2 FQNEAQ (reference sequence). The V and J ends lost 5 bases and 4 bases, in that order; junction bases with no gene match: 3. The CDR3 sequence: CASSPDRAYGYTF. In DNA form, the CDR3 reads TGTGCCAGCAGCCCGGACAGGGCCTATGGCTACACCTTC. The full variable domain, in which reference TRBV7-9 and TRBJ1-2 provide the parts outside the CDR3, is DTGVSQNPRHKITKRGQNVTFRCDPISEHNRLYWYRQTLGQGPEFLTYFQNEAQLEKSRLLSDRFSAERPKGSFSTLEIQRTEQGDSAMYLCASSPDRAYGYTFGSGTRLTVV.

J is TRBJ1-1 and V is TRBV12-3 or TRBV12-4, with D tentatively TRBD1 (6 bases). The germline V and J ends were trimmed by 7 bases and 4 bases, with 13 bases remaining between them. This CDR3 contains 13 residues. CDR3 in amino acids: CASTAQGGTEAFF. In DNA form, the CDR3 reads TGTGCCAGCACGGCACAGGGTGGCACTGAAGCTTTCTTT.

The chain carries TRBV7-8 and TRBJ2-7, with a possible D match to TRBD1 (5 bases). V lost 5 bases, J lost 0 bases, and 11 bases lay in between. CDR1 is SGHVS, CDR2 FQNEAQ, per germline. The CDR3 contains 14 residues. In DNA form, the CDR3 reads TGTGCCAGCAGCAAGACAGCCAGCTCCTACGAGCAGTACTTC. It codes for CASSKTASSYEQYF.

This rearrangement joins TRBV6-6 to TRBJ1-6; a weak D match, TRBD1 (5 bases). The germline V gene has CDR1 MNHNY and CDR2 SVGAGI (reference sequence). This CDR3 contains 14 residues. V lost 6 bases and J 8 bases, leaving 14 bases between the germline ends. The CDR3 DNA follows: TGTGCCAGCAGCACCGCGGGGGTGGATTCACCCCTCCACTTT. This sequence encodes CASSTAGVDSPLHF.

This rearrangement joins TRBV27 to TRBJ1-1, with 8 bases lining up with TRBD1. The CDR3 contains 13 residues. The junction had 5 bases not matched to a gene; V was cut back by 7 bases and J by 4 bases. Germline CDR1 MNHEY, CDR2 SMNVEV (reference sequence). CDR3 loop: CASKQGGGTEAFF. CDR3 DNA sequence: TGTGCCAGCAAACAGGGGGGGGGCACTGAAGCTTTCTTT.

The V and J genes are TRBV6-5 and TRBJ1-4; D gene ambiguous. Germline assignment: CDR1 MNHEY and CDR2 SVGAGI. Trimming left V 6 bases short and J 5 bases short, with 4 bases between. CDR3 length: 11 residues. The CDR3 DNA follows: TGTGCCAGCAGCCTCAATGAAAAACTGTTTTTT. This sequence encodes CASSLNEKLFF.

The V and J genes are TRBV3-1 (or the pseudogene TRBV3-2) and TRBJ1-2, with 9 bases fitting TRBD1. In germline, CDR1 is LGHDT, CDR2 YNNKEL (reference sequence). The CDR3 covers 13 residues. Trimming cost V 0 bases and J 12 bases; bases outside gene matches: 5. In nucleotides, the CDR3 is TGTGCCAGCAGCCAAGATCGAGGACAGGGGAACACCTTC. Amino acids: CASSQDRGQGNTF.

The genes are TRBV5-4 and TRBJ2-7, with 9 positions matching TRBD2. Germline CDR1 and CDR2: SGHNT and YYREEE (reference sequence). Trimming took 1 base from V and 4 from J; bases not matched to a gene: 3. The CDR3 extends over 14 amino acids. CDR3 DNA sequence: TGTGCCAGCAGCTTGAGCGGGGGGCCTTACGAGCAGTACTTC. Translated, it gives CASSLSGGPYEQYF.

The chain is built from TRBV9 and TRBJ2-2, with 8 bases matching TRBD2. The CDR3 contains 16 residues. V dropped 1 base and J dropped 7; count of bases not matched to a gene: 9. Germline V CDR1 and CDR2: SGDLS, YYNGEE. This CDR3 is CASSVRSGGAGGELFF. CDR3 DNA: TGTGCCAGCAGCGTAAGAAGCGGGGGCGCCGGCGGGGAGCTGTTTTTT.

This clone was detected once. The chain carries TRBV5-1 and TRBJ2-1, with a weak D call TRBD1 (5 bases). The length of the CDR3 is 15 residues. Germline loops: CDR1 SGHRS, CDR2 YFSETQ. Between the trimmed V and J ends, which lost 1 base and 0 bases, there was a span of 8 bases. CDR3 bases: TGCGCCAGCAGCTTGTCCCAGGGCTCCTACAATGAGCAGTTCTTC. Amino acids: CASSLSQGSYNEQFF.

The CDR3, as DNA: TGTGCCAGCAGTGAAGGGACAGGGAAGGTCGGGGCGAATTCACCCCTCCACTTT. Translated, it gives CASSEGTGKVGANSPLHF. V gene TRBV2 combines with J gene TRBJ1-6, with 8 nucleotides matching TRBD1. Germline CDR1 and CDR2: SNHLY and FYNNEI. CDR3 size: 18 residues. The V segment lost 1 base and the J segment 7 bases; nucleotides outside the gene matches: 12.

The genes are TRBV10-2 and TRBJ1-1; D is uncertain. The CDR3 has 16 amino acids. Deletions cut 1 base from V and 0 bases from J, with 12 bases between. Germline V gene data show CDR1 as WSHSY and CDR2 as SAAADI. CDR3 nucleotide sequence: TGCGCCAGCAGTGAGTTCGAGAGCTTCATGAACACTGAAGCTTTCTTT. As protein: CASSEFESFMNTEAFF.

This chain joins TRBV5-6 and TRBJ2-3; TRBD1 aligns across 10 bases. V was clipped by 7 bases and J by 4 bases; unmatched bases: 12. Germline-derived CDR1 and CDR2 are SGHDT and YYEEEE. This CDR3 contains 16 residues. CDR3 loop: CASRGSGQGSADTQYF. For the CDR3, the DNA is TGTGCCAGCCGCGGCTCGGGACAGGGGAGCGCAGATACGCAGTATTTT. Full variable domain (outside the CDR3, taken from reference TRBV5-6 and TRBJ2-3): DAGVTQSPTHLIKTRGQQVTLRCSPKSGHDTVSWYQQALGQGPQFIFQYYEEEERQRGNFPDRFSGHQFPNYSSELNVNALLLGDSALYLCASRGSGQGSADTQYFGPGTRLTVL.

The rearrangement joins TRBV5-1 to TRBJ1-2; maybe TRBD1 (6 bases). The CDR3 covers 13 residues. The ends were cut back, 0 bases at V and 3 bases at J, with 6 bases in the middle. Germline loops: CDR1 SGHRS, CDR2 YFSETQ. In DNA form, the CDR3 reads TGCGCCAGCAGCTTGGACAGGGACTATGGCTACACCTTC. Amino acid sequence: CASSLDRDYGYTF.

V gene TRBV6-2 or TRBV6-3 combines with J gene TRBJ1-1; D is possibly TRBD1 (6 bases). The CDR3 has 16 amino acids. CDR1 MNHEY and CDR2 SVGEGT come from the germline V gene. Trimming took 2 bases from V and 4 from J, leaving 17 bases between them. The CDR3 here is CASSYPGGGVRTEAFF. CDR3 DNA: TGTGCCAGCAGTTACCCCGGAGGGGGGGTACGCACTGAAGCTTTCTTT.